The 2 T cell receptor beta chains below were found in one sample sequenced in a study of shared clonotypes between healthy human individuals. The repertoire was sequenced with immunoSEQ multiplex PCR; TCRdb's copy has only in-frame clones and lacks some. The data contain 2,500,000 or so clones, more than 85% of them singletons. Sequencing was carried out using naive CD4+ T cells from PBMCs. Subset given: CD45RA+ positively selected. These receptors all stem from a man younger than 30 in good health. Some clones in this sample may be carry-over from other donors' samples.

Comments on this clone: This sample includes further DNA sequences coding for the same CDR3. The CDR3 DNA reads TGTGCCAGCAGTTACGGGGGGGAGACCCAGTACTTC. Translation gives CASSYGGETQYF. The J gene is TRBJ2-5, the V gene TRBV6-5; D might be TRBD2 (6 bases). V dropped 2 bases and J dropped 5 bases, with 6 bases sitting between them. CDR3 size: 12 residues. From germline, CDR1 is MNHEY and CDR2 SVGAGI.

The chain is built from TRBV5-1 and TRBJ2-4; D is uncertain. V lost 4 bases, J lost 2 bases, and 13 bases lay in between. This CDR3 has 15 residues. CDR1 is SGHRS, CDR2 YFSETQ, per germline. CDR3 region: CASSIPTATKNIQYF. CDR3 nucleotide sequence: TGCGCCAGCAGCATTCCTACAGCGACCAAAAACATTCAGTACTTC.